This T cell receptor beta chain was captured in a study of identical twins. Germline assignment: CDR1 LGHNA and CDR2 YSLEER. V was pared by 0 bases and J by 1 base, with 9 bases between. This CDR3 has 15 residues. This clonotype was recorded a few times. Its antigen is unidentified. Each CDR3 protein is one row after TCRdb ran MiXCR on the 5' RACE reads. The profile shows 400,000 to 500,000 distinct CDR3 sequences, approximately 17% of them singletons. Study-wide points: Twins shared beta out-of-frame sequences in excess, but this excess was weaker. Invariant MAIT and iNKT cells are populations that could partly confound zero-insertion analyses. Alpha sequences out of frame and shared by twins had excess low generation probability.

The sample comprised naive T cells sorted from blood. The V and J genes are TRBV4-3 and TRBJ1-1; D might be TRBD1 (5 bases). The clonotype comes from a man in his fifties or sixties in good health. The CDR3 nucleotides read TGCGCCAGCAGCCAAGATCTAAGGGGGAACACTGAAGCTTTCTTT. It codes for CASSQDLRGNTEAFF.